The 21 T cell receptor beta chains below come from one sample, sequenced in a study of CD8 T cells in ankylosing spondylitis. TCRdb called the 5' RACE reads again in MiXCR, with one record for every CDR3 protein. The table shows roughly 120,000 distinct CDR3 sequences, with roughly 6.6% occurring only once. The sequencing input was blood, either unsorted or a sorted T cell fraction (not recorded which). All receptors come from a male donor with ankylosing spondylitis or in good health (not recorded which).

The chain combines TRBV20-1 with TRBJ2-7, with TRBD2 matching 7 bases. In germline, CDR1 is DFQATT, CDR2 SNEGSKA (reference sequence). The CDR3 spans 13 residues. The chain's CDR3 is CRGGGRGYIEQYF. The CDR3 DNA follows: TGCAGGGGAGGCGGGAGAGGTTATATCGAGCAGTACTTC.

This clonotype was found many times. This chain uses TRBV10-3 with TRBJ2-5; TRBD1 agrees at 9 bases. J gave up 4 bases and V 6 bases, and 3 bases lay outside the gene matches. Looked up from germline, CDR1 is ENHRY and CDR2 is SYGVKD. CDR3 length: 13 amino acids. In DNA form, the CDR3 reads TGTGCCATCAGGGACAGGGGTGGAGAGACCCAGTACTTC. Residues: CAIRDRGGETQYF.

The chain has TRBV7-6 and TRBJ2-2; D is perhaps TRBD1 (6 bases). V lost 4 bases and J lost 4, with 22 bases in between. CDR3 length: 18 residues. Per germline, CDR1 SGHVS and CDR2 FNYEAQ. CDR3 sequence: CASSSRGIRGKSTGELFF. CDR3 in DNA: TGTGCCAGCAGCTCAAGGGGGATCCGGGGTAAAAGCACCGGGGAGCTGTTTTTT.

In this sample, this clonotype turned up many times. The chain joins TRBV29-1 to TRBJ2-7; 9 bases fit TRBD2. V lost 5 bases and J lost 6; bases outside the gene matches: 8. Germline assignment: CDR1 SQVTM and CDR2 ANQGSEA. The CDR3 has 13 residues. CDR3: CSVSRAGGSEQYF. The CDR3 DNA reads as TGCAGCGTTAGTAGAGCGGGAGGTTCCGAGCAGTACTTC.

In this sample, this clonotype turned up many times. V usage is TRBV11-2 and J usage is TRBJ2-2; D is uncertain. Germline-derived CDR1 and CDR2 are SGHAT and FQNNGV. The CDR3 sequence is 14 residues long. V lost 1 base and J lost 8, with 11 bases in between. The CDR3 region has the DNA TGTGCCAGCAGCTTAGCCGGACCATCAGGGGAGCTGTTTTTT. Encoded protein: CASSLAGPSGELFF.

At least ten counts were recorded for this clonotype. The chain couples TRBV20-1 to TRBJ1-5, with no clear D. V was cut by 5 bases and J by 9 bases, with 14 bases left in between. The CDR3 spans 12 residues. Germline values: CDR1 DFQATT, CDR2 SNEGSKA (reference sequence). CDR3 bases: TGCAGTGCTCCCTCCGGCGGTGGGCCCCAGCATTTT. Translation gives CSAPSGGGPQHF.

In its sample, this clonotype was seen many times. V is TRBV12-3 or TRBV12-4 and J is TRBJ2-2, with D perhaps matching TRBD1 or TRBD2 (5 bases each). The CDR3 has 14 residues. V was shortened by 8 bases and J by 6 bases, with 16 bases between the two germline ends. CDR3 nucleotide sequence: TGTGCCAGCTCAGTTTTGGGGGACGCCGGGGAGCTGTTTTTT. Its translation is CASSVLGDAGELFF.

About this clonotype: Possible read error: a much larger clone is one base away. The CDR3 carries no conserved terminal phenylalanine or tryptophan, so it likely arises from a read error. This chain connects TRBV18 to TRBJ2-5, with a weak D call TRBD2 (7 bases). The CDR3 covers 14 residues. The V end lost 4 bases, the J end lost 2 bases, and 11 bases lay between the germline ends. The germline V gene has CDR1 KGHSH and CDR2 LQKENI. The CDR3 DNA is TGTGCCAGCTCACAGCGGGACACTCAAGAGACCCAGTACTAC. Protein sequence: CASSQRDTQETQYY.

This clonotype was counted at least ten times. The V and J genes are TRBV7-6 and TRBJ1-1, with a weak D call TRBD1 (6 bases). Trimming stripped 5 bases from V and 7 bases from J, with 17 bases between. The CDR3 extends over 14 amino acids. Germline CDR1 reads SGHVS; CDR2 reads FNYEAQ. CDR3 region: CASSPVAEGGEAFF. The CDR3 DNA reads as TGTGCCAGCAGCCCCGTTGCTGAAGGGGGTGAAGCTTTCTTT.

At least ten counts were recorded for this clonotype. This chain connects TRBV12-3 or TRBV12-4 to TRBJ2-2; D is perhaps TRBD1 (5 bases). The CDR3 has 15 amino acids. Trimming took off 6 bases at V and 2 bases at J, with 13 bases between the two ends. The CDR3: CASRPGGHNTGELFF. CDR3 nucleotides: TGTGCCAGCAGACCCGGCGGACATAACACCGGGGAGCTGTTTTTT.

This clonotype was counted at least ten times. The gene calls are TRBV6-2 or TRBV6-3 and TRBJ1-5; D not resolved. The germline V gene has CDR1 MNHEY and CDR2 SVGEGT. This CDR3 is built from 17 residues. V shed 0 bases and J shed 0 bases, with 12 bases lying between them. CDR3 nucleotides: TGTGCCAGCAGTTACTCGAAAATGGGGAATAGCAATCAGCCCCAGCATTTT. Protein: CASSYSKMGNSNQPQHF.

This clonotype was found many times. V gene TRBV3-1 combines with J gene TRBJ1-1; TRBD1 agrees at 7 bases. CDR3 length: 12 residues. Germline CDR1 is LGHDT and CDR2 is YNNKEL (reference sequence). Trimming took 0 bases from V and 11 from J; bases not matched to a gene: 3. The CDR3 region is CASSQEDRVAFF. The CDR3 DNA follows: TGTGCCAGCAGCCAAGAAGACAGGGTCGCTTTCTTT.

This clonotype was seen ten or more times. The chain recombines TRBV15 with TRBJ2-3; 7 bases line up with TRBD2. V lost 4 bases to trimming and J lost 6 bases; unmatched junction nucleotides: 7. Germline-derived CDR1 and CDR2 are LNHNV and YYDKDF (reference sequence). The CDR3 has 14 residues. The CDR3 nucleotides are TGTGCCACCAGCAAGGGACTAAATGTCGATACGCAGTATTTT. It specifies CATSKGLNVDTQYF.

This clonotype has ten or more counts. The chain links TRBV11-2 to TRBJ2-3; TRBD2 matches at 7 bases. Germline trimming cut 5 bases from V and 2 bases from J; bases unmatched to any gene: 16. This CDR3 region has 18 residues. From germline, CDR1 is SGHAT and CDR2 FQNNGV. CDR3 amino acids: CASSLPPWSGEPTDTQYF. The DNA of the CDR3 is TGTGCCAGCAGCCTACCCCCCTGGAGCGGGGAACCCACAGATACGCAGTATTTT.

This clonotype was observed a handful of times. The chain links TRBV30 to TRBJ1-5, with D unclear. V gave up 0 bases and J gave up 3 bases, with 12 bases separating them. Per the germline V gene, CDR1 is GTSNPN and CDR2 is SVGIG (reference sequence). The CDR3 extends over 15 amino acids. For the CDR3, the DNA is TGTGCCTGGAGTGTGAAGGGAGCCCCCAATCAGCCCCAGCATTTT. Its protein product is CAWSVKGAPNQPQHF.

This clonotype was detected many times. The chain employs TRBV12-3 or TRBV12-4 and TRBJ2-1; TRBD2 matches at 10 bases. There are 15 residues in the CDR3. V shed 6 bases and J 5 bases; nucleotides not matched to a gene: 7. The CDR3 region has the DNA TGTGCCAGCAGCCCCCTTCTAGCGGGGGACAATGAGCAGTTCTTC. It codes for CASSPLLAGDNEQFF.

This clonotype was picked up many times. The chain joins TRBV9 to TRBJ1-2; weak D call: TRBD1 (5 bases). There are 14 residues in the CDR3. The ends were cut back, 0 bases at V and 8 bases at J, with 14 bases in the middle. Germline-derived CDR1 and CDR2 are SGDLS and YYNGEE. DNA of the CDR3: TGTGCCAGCAGCGTAGAGGACATCGCGAGGGGCTACACCTTC. Translation: CASSVEDIARGYTF.

This clonotype was seen many times. The CDR3 region has the DNA TGTGCCAGCAGCGCGAGTACCCGTGGGGATACGCAGTATTTT. Its protein is CASSASTRGDTQYF. The chain employs TRBV9 and TRBJ2-3, with D unclear. Germline CDR1 SGDLS, CDR2 YYNGEE. The CDR3 length is 14 residues. Trimming removed 3 bases from V and 6 bases from J, with 14 bases in between.

This clonotype was seen repeatedly, ten times or more. The V call is TRBV20-1, the J call TRBJ1-2, with no clear D. Trimming left V 0 bases short and J 9 bases short, with 14 bases between. Germline V gene sequence: CDR1 DFQATT, CDR2 SNEGSKA (reference sequence). The CDR3 extends over 13 amino acids. The CDR3 sequence: CSARDALLRSYTF. The CDR3 DNA sequence: TGCAGTGCTAGAGACGCCCTACTTAGGAGCTACACCTTC.

This clonotype has a count of ten or more. The CDR3 is CASSIGGGVDTQYF. The CDR3 DNA is TGTGCCAGTAGTATTGGCGGGGGGGTAGATACGCAGTATTTT. The rearrangement joins TRBV19 to TRBJ2-3, with 9 bases lining up with TRBD2. The CDR3 contains 14 residues. With 3 bases clipped from V and 5 bases from J, the junction kept 3 bases outside the gene matches. Germline lookup yields CDR1 LNHDA and CDR2 SQIVND (reference sequence).

This clonotype was picked up many times. The J gene is TRBJ2-7, the V gene TRBV9, with 7 bases identical to TRBD1. Germline trimming cut 2 bases from V and 3 bases from J; bases unmatched to any gene: 8. The CDR3 has 15 residues. Germline V gene sequence: CDR1 SGDLS, CDR2 YYNGEE. The CDR3 region has the DNA TGTGCCAGCAGCGTGTCTTTAGACAGGGACTACGAGCAGTACTTC. Protein product: CASSVSLDRDYEQYF.